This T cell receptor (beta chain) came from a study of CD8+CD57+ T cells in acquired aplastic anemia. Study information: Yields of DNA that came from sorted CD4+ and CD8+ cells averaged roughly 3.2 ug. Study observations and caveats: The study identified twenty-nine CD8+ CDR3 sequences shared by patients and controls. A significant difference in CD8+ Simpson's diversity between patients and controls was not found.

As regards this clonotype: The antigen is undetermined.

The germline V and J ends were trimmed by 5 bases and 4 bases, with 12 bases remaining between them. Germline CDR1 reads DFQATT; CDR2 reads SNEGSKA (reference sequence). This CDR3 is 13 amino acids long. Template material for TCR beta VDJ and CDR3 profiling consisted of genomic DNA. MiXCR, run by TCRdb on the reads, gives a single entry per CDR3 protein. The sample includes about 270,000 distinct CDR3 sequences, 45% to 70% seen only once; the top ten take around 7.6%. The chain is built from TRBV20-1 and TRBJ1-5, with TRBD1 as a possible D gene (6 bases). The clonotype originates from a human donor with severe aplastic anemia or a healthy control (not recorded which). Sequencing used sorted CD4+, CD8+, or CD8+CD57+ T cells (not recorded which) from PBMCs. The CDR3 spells CSAEDSQNQPQHF. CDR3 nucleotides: TGCAGTGCTGAGGACAGCCAAAATCAGCCCCAGCATTTT.